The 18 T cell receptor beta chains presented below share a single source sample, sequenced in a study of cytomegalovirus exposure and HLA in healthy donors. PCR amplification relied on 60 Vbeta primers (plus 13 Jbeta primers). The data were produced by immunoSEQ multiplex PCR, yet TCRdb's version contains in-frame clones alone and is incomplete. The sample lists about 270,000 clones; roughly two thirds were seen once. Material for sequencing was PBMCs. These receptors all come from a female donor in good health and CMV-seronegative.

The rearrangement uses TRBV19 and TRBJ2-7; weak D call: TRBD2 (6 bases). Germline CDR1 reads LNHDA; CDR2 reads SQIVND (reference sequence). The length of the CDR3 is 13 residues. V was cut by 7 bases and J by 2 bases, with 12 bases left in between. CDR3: CASNPGGPYEQYF. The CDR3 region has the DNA TGTGCCAGTAACCCCGGGGGTCCCTACGAGCAGTACTTC.

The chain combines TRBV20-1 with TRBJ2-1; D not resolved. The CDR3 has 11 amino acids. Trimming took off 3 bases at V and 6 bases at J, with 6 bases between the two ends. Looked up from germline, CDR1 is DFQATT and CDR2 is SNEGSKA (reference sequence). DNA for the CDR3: TGCAGTGCTAGCCAATCCAATGAGCAGTTCTTC. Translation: CSASQSNEQFF.

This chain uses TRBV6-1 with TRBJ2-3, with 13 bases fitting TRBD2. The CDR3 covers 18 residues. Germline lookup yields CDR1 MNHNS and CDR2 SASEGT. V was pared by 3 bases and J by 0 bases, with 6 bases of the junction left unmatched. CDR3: CASSDGLAGEPSTDTQYF. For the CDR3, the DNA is TGTGCCAGCAGTGACGGACTAGCGGGAGAACCTAGCACAGATACGCAGTATTTT.

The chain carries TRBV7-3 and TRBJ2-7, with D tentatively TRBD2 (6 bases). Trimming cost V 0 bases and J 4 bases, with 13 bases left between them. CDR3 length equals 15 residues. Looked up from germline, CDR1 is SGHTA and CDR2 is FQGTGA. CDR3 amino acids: CASSLTRGNSYEQYF. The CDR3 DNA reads TGTGCCAGCAGCTTAACGCGGGGTAACTCTTACGAGCAGTACTTC.

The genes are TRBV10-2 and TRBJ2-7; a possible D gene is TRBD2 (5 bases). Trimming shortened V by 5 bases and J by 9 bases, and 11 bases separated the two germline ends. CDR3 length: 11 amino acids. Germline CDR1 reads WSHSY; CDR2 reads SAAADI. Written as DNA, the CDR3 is TGCGCCAGCAGTTCACCGGGAACGCAGTACTTC. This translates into CASSSPGTQYF.

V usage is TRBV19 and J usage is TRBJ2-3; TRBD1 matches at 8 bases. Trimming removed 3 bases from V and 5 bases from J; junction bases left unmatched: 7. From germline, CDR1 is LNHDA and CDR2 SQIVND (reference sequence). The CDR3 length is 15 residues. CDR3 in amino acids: CASSIGGQGKDTQYF. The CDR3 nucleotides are TGTGCCAGTAGTATTGGAGGACAGGGTAAAGATACGCAGTATTTT.

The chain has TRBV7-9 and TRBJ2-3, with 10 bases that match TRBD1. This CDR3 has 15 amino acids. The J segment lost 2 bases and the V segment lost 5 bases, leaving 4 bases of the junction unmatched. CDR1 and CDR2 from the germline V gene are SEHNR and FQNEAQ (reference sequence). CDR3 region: CASSPGTGDTDTQYF. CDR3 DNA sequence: TGTGCCAGCAGCCCCGGGACAGGGGACACAGATACGCAGTATTTT.

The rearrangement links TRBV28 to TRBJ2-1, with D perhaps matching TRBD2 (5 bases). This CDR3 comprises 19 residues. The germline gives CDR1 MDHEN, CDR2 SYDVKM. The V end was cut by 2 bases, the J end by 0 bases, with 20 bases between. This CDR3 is CASSLLVKAAQSSYNEQFF. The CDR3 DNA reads TGTGCCAGCAGTTTACTTGTGAAAGCGGCACAAAGCTCCTACAATGAGCAGTTCTTC.

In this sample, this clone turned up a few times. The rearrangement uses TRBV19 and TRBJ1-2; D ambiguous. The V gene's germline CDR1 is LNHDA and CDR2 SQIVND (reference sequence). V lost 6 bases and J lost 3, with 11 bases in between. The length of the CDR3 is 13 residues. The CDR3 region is CASRARAHYGYTF. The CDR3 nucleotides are TGTGCCAGTAGGGCGAGGGCCCACTATGGCTACACCTTC.

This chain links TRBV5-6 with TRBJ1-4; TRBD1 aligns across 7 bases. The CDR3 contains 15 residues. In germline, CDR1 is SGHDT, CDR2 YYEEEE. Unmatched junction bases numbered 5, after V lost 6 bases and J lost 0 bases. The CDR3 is CASTLDRATNEKLFF. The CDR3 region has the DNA TGTGCCAGCACCCTTGACAGGGCAACTAATGAAAAACTGTTTTTT.

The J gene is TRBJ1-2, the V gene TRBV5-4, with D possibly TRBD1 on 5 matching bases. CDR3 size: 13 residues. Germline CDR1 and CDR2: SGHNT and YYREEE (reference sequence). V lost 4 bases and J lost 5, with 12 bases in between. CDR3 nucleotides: TGTGCCAGCAGCGTCACAGGTGGATATGGCTACACCTTC. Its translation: CASSVTGGYGYTF.

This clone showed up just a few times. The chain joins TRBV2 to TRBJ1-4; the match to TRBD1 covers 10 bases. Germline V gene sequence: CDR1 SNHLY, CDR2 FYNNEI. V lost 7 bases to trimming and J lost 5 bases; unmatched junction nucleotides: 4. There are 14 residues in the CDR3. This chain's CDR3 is CASKLGQGNEKLFF. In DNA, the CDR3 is TGTGCCAGCAAGCTGGGACAGGGGAATGAAAAACTGTTTTTT. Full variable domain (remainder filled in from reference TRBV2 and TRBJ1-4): EPEVTQTPSHQVTQMGQEVILRCVPISNHLYFYWYRQILGQKVEFLVSFYNNEISEKSEIFDDQFSVERPDGSNFTLKIRSTKLEDSAMYFCASKLGQGNEKLFFGSGTQLSVL.

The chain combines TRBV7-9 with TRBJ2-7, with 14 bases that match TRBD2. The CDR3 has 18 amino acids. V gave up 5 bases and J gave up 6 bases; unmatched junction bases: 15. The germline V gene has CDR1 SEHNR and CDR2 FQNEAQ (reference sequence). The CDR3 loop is CASSDTGTSGSGAREQYF. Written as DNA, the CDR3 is TGTGCCAGCAGCGACACCGGGACTAGCGGGAGTGGGGCACGCGAGCAGTACTTC.

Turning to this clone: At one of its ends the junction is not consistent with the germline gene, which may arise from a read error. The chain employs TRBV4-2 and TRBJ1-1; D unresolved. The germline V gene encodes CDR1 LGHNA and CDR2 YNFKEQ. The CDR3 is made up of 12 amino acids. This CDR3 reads CASSQDNSEAFF. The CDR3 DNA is TGTGCCAGCAGCCAAGATAACAGTGAAGCTTTCTTT.

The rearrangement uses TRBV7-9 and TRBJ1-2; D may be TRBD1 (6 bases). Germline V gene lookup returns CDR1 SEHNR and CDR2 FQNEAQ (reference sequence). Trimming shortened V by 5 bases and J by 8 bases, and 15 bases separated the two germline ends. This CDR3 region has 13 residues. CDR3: CASSPRDIFGYTF. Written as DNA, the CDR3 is TGTGCCAGCAGCCCCCGGGACATTTTCGGCTACACCTTC. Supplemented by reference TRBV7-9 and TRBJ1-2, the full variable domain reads DTGVSQNPRHKITKRGQNVTFRCDPISEHNRLYWYRQTLGQGPEFLTYFQNEAQLEKSRLLSDRFSAERPKGSFSTLEIQRTEQGDSAMYLCASSPRDIFGYTFGSGTRLTVV.

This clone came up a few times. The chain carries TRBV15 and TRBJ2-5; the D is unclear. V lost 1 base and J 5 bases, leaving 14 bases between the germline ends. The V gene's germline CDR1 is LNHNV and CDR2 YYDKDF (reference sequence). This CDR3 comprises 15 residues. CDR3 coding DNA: TGTGCCACCAGCAGAGGGCAAGAACGATGGGAGACCCAGTACTTC. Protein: CATSRGQERWETQYF.

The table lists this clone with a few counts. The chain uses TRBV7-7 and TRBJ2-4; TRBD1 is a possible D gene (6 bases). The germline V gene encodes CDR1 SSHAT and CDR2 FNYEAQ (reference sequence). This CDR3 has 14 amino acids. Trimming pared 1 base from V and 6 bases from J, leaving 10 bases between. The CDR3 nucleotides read TGTGCCAGCAGCTTAGGAACAGGGCCAAACATTCAGTACTTC. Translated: CASSLGTGPNIQYF.

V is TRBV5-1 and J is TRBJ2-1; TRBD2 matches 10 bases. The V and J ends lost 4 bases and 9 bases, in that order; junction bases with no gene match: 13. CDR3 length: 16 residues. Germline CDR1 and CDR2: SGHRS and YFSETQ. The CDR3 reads CASSQGGLASAVEQFF. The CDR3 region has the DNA TGCGCCAGCAGCCAAGGGGGACTAGCGTCCGCTGTTGAGCAGTTCTTC.